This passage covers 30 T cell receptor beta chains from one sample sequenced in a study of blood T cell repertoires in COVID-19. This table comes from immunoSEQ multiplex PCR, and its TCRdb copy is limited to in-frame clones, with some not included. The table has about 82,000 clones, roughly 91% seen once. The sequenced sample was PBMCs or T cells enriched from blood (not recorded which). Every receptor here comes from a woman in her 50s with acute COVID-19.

CDR3 sequence reads: CASSISNGWRGAFF. CDR3 coding DNA: TGTGCCAGTAGTATTTCCAATGGCTGGCGGGGAGCTTTCTTT. The chain recombines TRBV19 with TRBJ1-1; D is unclear. V lost 3 bases and J 10 bases, leaving 18 bases between the germline ends. This CDR3 is 14 amino acids long. Germline CDR1 reads LNHDA; CDR2 reads SQIVND (reference sequence).

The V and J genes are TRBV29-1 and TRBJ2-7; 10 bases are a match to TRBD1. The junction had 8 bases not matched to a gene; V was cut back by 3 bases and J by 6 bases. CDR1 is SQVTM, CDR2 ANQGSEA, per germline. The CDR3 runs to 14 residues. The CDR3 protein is CSVDVGTGASEQYF. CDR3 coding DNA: TGCAGCGTTGATGTTGGGACAGGGGCCAGCGAGCAGTACTTC.

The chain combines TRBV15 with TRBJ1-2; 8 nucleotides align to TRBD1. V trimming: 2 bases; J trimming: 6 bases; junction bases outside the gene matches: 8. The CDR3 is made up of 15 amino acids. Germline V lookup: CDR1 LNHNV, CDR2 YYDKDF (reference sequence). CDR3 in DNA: TGTGCCACCAGCAGATCGACAGGGGTGTGGGATGGCTACACCTTC. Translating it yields CATSRSTGVWDGYTF.

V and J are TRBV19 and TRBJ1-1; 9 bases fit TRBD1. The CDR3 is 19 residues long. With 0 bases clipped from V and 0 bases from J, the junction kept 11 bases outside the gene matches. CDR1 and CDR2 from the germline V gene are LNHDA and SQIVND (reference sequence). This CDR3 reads CASSIDQSHWTGVNTEAFF. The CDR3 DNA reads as TGTGCCAGTAGTATAGATCAGAGTCACTGGACAGGGGTGAACACTGAAGCTTTCTTT.

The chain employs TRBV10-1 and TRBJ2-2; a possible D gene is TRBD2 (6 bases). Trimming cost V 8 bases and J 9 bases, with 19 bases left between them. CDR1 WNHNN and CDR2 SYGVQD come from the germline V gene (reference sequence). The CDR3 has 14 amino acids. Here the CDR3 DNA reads TGCGCCAGCCAACGGGAGCGAGACAGCCGGGAGCTGTTTTTT. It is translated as CASQRERDSRELFF.

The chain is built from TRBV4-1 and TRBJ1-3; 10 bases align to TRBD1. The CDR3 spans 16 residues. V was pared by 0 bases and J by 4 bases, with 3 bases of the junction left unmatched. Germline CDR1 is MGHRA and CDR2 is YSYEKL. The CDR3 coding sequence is TGCGCCAGCAGCCAAGAAGGGACAGGGGACGGAAACACCATATATTTT. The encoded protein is CASSQEGTGDGNTIYF.

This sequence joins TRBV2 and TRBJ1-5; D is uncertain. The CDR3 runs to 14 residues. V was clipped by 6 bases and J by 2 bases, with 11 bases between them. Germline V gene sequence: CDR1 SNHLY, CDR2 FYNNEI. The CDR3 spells CASRAVNGNQPQHF. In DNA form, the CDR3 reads TGTGCCAGCAGGGCCGTGAATGGCAATCAGCCCCAGCATTTT.

The CDR3 sequence is CASSYGTGDTDTQYF. The CDR3, as DNA: TGTGCCAGCAGTTACGGGACAGGGGACACAGATACGCAGTATTTT. The chain carries TRBV6-2 or TRBV6-3 and TRBJ2-3, with TRBD1 identical over 10 bases. CDR1 and CDR2 from the germline V gene are MNHEY and SVGEGT. The CDR3 runs to 15 residues. Trimming took 2 bases from V and 2 from J; bases not matched to a gene: 1.

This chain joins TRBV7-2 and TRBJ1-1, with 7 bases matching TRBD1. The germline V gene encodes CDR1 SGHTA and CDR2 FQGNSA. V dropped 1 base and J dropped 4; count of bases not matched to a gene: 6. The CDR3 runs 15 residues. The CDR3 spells CASSLVSGGGTEAFF. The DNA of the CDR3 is TGTGCCAGCAGCTTAGTTTCAGGGGGAGGCACTGAAGCTTTCTTT.

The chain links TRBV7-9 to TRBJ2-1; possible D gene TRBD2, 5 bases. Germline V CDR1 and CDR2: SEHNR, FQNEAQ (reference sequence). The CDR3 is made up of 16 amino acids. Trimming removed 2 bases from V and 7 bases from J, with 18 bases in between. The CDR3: CASSLLGGIGINEQFF. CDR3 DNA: TGTGCCAGCAGCTTACTTGGTGGGATCGGGATTAATGAGCAGTTCTTC.

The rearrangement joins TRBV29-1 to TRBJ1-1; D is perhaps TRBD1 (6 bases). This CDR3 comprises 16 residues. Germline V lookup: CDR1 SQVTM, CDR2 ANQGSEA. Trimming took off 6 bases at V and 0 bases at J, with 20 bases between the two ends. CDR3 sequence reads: CSVGRGGEKMNTEAFF. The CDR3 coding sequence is TGCAGCGTCGGGCGAGGGGGGGAAAAGATGAACACTGAAGCTTTCTTT.

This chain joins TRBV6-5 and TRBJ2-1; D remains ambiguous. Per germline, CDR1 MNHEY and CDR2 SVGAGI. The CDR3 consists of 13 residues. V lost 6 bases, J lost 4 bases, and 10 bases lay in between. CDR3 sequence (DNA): TGTGCCAGCAGCCGACGCGGATACAATGAGCAGTTCTTC. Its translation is CASSRRGYNEQFF.

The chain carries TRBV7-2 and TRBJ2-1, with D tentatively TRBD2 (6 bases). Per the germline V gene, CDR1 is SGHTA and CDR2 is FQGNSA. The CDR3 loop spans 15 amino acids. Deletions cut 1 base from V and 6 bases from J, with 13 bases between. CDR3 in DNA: TGTGCCAGCAGCTTAGTGACGTTCGGGGGCAATGAGCAGTTCTTC. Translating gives CASSLVTFGGNEQFF. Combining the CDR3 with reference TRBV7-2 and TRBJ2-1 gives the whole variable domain GAGVSQSPSNKVTEKGKDVELRCDPISGHTALYWYRQSLGQGLEFLIYFQGNSAPDKSGLPSDRFSAERTGGSVSTLTIQRTQQEDSAVYLCASSLVTFGGNEQFFGPGTRLTVL.

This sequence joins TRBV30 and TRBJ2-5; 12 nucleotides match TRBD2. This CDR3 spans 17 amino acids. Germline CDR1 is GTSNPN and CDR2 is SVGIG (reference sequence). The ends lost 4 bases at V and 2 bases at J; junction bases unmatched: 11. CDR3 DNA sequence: TGTGCCTGGAAAGGTCGGAGACTAGCGGGAGAGCAAGAGACCCAGTACTTC. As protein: CAWKGRRLAGEQETQYF.

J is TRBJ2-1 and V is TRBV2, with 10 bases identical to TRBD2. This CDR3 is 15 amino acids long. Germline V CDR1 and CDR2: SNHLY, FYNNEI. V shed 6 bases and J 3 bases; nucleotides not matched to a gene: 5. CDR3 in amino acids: CASRLGLADYNEQFF. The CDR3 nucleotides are TGTGCCAGCAGGCTCGGACTAGCGGACTACAATGAGCAGTTCTTC. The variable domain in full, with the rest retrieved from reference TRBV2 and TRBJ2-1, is EPEVTQTPSHQVTQMGQEVILRCVPISNHLYFYWYRQILGQKVEFLVSFYNNEISEKSEIFDDQFSVERPDGSNFTLKIRSTKLEDSAMYFCASRLGLADYNEQFFGPGTRLTVL.

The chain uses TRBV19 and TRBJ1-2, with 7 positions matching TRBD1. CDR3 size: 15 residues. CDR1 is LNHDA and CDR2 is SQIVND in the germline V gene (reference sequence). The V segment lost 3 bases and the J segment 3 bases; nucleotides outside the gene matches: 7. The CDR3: CASSIRRQGHYGYTF. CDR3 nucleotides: TGTGCCAGTAGTATTCGAAGACAGGGCCACTATGGCTACACCTTC.

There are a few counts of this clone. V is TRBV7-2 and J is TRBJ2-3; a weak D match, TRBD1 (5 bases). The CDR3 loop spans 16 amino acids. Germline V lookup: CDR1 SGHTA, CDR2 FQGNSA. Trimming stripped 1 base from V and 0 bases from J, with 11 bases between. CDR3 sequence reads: CASSLVAGISTDTQYF. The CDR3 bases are TGTGCCAGCAGCTTAGTCGCAGGGATTAGCACAGATACGCAGTATTTT.

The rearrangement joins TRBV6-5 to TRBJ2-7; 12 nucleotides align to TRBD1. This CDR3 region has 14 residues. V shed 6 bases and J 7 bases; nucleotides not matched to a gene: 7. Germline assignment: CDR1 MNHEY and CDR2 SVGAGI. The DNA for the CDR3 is TGTGCCAGCAGGCCGGGACAGGGGGCGCGGGAGCAGTACTTC. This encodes CASRPGQGAREQYF.

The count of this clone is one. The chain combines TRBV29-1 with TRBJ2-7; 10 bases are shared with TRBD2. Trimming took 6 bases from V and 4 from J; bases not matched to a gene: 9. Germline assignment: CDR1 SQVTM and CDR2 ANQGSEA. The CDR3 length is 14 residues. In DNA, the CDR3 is TGCAGCGTGCCAAAGCGGGAGGGCCCATACGAGCAGTACTTC. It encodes CSVPKREGPYEQYF.

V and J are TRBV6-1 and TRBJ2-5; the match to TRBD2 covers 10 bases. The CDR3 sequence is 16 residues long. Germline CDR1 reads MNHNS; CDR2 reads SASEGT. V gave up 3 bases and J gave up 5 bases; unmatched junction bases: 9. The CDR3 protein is CASSEASGRALETQYF. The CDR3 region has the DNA TGTGCCAGCAGTGAGGCGAGCGGGAGGGCCCTGGAGACCCAGTACTTC.

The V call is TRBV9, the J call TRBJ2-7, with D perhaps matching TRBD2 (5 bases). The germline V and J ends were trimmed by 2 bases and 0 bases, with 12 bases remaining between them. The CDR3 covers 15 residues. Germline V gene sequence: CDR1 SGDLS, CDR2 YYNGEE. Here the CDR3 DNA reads TGTGCCAGCAGCGTCGACGGGATAAGCTCCTACGAGCAGTACTTC. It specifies CASSVDGISSYEQYF.

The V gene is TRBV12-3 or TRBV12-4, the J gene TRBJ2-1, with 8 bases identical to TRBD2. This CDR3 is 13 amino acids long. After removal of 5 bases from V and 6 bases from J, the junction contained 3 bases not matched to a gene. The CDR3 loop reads CASSPGGGNEQFF. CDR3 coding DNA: TGTGCCAGCAGTCCGGGGGGGGGCAATGAGCAGTTCTTC.

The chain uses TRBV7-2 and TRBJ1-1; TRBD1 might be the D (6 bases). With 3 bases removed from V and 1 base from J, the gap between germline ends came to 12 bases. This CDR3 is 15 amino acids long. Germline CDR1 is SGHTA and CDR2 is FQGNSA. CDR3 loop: CASSFTGSGNTEAFF. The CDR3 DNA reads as TGTGCCAGCAGCTTTACAGGGTCTGGGAACACTGAAGCTTTCTTT.

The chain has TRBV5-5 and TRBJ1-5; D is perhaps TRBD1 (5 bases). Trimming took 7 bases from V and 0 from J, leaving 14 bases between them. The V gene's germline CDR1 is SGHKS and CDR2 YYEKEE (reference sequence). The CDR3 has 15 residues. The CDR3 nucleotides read TGTGCCAGCGGGGCAGGGCCCCTTAGCAATCAGCCCCAGCATTTT. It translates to CASGAGPLSNQPQHF.

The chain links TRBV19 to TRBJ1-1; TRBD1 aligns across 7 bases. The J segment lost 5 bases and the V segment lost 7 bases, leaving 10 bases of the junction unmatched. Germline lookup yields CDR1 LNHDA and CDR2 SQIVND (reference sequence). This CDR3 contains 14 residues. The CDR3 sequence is CASKGPQGSTEAFF. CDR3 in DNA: TGTGCCAGTAAAGGCCCACAGGGGAGTACTGAAGCTTTCTTT.

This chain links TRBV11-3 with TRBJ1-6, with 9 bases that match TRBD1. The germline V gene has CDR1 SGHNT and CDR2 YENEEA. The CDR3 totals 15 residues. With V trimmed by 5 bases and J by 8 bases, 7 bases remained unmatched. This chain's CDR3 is CASSPRQGGYSPLHF. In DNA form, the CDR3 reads TGTGCCAGCAGCCCCCGACAGGGGGGGTATTCACCCCTCCACTTT.

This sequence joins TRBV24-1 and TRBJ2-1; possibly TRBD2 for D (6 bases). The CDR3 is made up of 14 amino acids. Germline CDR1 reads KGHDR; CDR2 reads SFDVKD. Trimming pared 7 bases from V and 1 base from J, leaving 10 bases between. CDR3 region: CATSPGASYNEQFF. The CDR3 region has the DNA TGTGCCACCAGCCCGGGAGCGTCCTACAATGAGCAGTTCTTC.

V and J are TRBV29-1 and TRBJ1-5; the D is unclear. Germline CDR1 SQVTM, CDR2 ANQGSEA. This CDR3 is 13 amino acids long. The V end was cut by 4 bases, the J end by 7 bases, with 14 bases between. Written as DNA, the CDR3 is TGCAGCGTTGTCTTCGGGTTCGGGCAGCCCCAGCATTTT. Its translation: CSVVFGFGQPQHF.

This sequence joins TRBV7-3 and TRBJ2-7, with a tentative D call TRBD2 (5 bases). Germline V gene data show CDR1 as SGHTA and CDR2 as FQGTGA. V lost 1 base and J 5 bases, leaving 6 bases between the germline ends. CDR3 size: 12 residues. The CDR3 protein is CASSLRENEQYF. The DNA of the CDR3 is TGTGCCAGCAGCTTAAGGGAGAACGAGCAGTACTTC. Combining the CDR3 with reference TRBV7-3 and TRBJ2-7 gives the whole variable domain GAGVSQTPSNKVTEKGKYVELRCDPISGHTALYWYRQSLGQGPEFLIYFQGTGAADDSGLPNDRFFAVRPEGSVSTLKIQRTERGDSAVYLCASSLRENEQYFGPGTRLTVT.

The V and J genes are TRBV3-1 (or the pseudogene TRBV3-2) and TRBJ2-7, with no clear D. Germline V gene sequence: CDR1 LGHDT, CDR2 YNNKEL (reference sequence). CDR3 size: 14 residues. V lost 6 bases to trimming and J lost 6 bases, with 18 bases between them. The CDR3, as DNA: TGTGCCAGCAGGCGTACTCCCTCCCCCGGCGAGCAGTACTTC. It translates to CASRRTPSPGEQYF.